Included here is one T cell receptor (beta chain) sequence, with context. Its antigen remains unknown. This sample was included in a study of OX40 agonist ivuxolimab in advanced cancers. Study conclusions and caveats: It was also the case that some nonresponders had low normalized T-cell clonal expansion. Dosing at 0.1 to 3.0 mg/kg was accompanied by clonal expansion of CD4+ and CD8+ blood T cells by week 6.

Sequencing used immunoSEQ multiplex PCR; TCRdb keeps in-frame clones, though not all of them. The table has 85,000 to 120,000 clones, 90% seen once. Trimming shortened V by 6 bases and J by 0 bases, and 11 bases separated the two germline ends. This CDR3 is built from 14 residues. The germline V gene has CDR1 SNHLY and CDR2 FYNNEI. The receptor was derived from an adult with an advanced solid tumor such as melanoma, head and neck, liver or kidney cancer. The chain links TRBV2 to TRBJ1-1; a weak D match, TRBD1 (5 bases). The starting material was CD4+ or CD8+ T cells sorted from blood, obtained in a trial of the OX40 agonist ivuxolimab. CDR3 protein: CASREDNLNTEAFF. The CDR3 bases are TGTGCCAGCAGGGAGGACAATCTGAACACTGAAGCTTTCTTT.